The rows below give T cell receptor beta chains drawn from one sample of a study of regulatory T cells in long-lasting Graves disease. TCRdb reanalysed the multiplex PCR reads using MiXCR and keeps one entry per CDR3 protein. The table includes 400,000 to 500,000 distinct CDR3 sequences, 20% to 25% detected once. Sequencing used peripheral blood mononuclear cells (PBMCs), obtained when the disease was refractory, from a patient treated with antithyroid drugs. These receptors all come from a female donor with Graves disease. Each CDR3 is given with its conserved first and last residue. Fields, in order: CDR3 protein, CDR3 DNA, clone size, J gene, D gene, V gene. A D gene is named only where the DNA matches it firmly. Not all rows give a size; the values are once, few, many and, for expanded clones, a class.

CSVGRTSGAEQYF | TGCAGCGTTGGGAGGACTAGCGGGGCCGAGCAGTACTTC | few | TRBJ2-7 | TRBD2 | TRBV29-1
CASSSRTGTPNEQFF | TGTGCCAGCAGCTCGAGGACAGGGACCCCCAATGAGCAGTTCTTC | few | TRBJ2-1 | TRBD1 | TRBV7-2
CASRGRRNTGELFF | TGTGCCAGTCGCGGACGGAGGAACACCGGGGAGCTGTTTTTT | - | TRBJ2-2 | - | TRBV7-9
CATSRLTATDTQYF | TGTGCCACCAGCCGGCTGACAGCCACAGATACGCAGTATTTT | - | TRBJ2-3 | - | TRBV15
CSARDGSGHYEQYF | TGCAGTGCTAGAGATGGTAGCGGGCACTACGAGCAGTACTTC | - | TRBJ2-7 | TRBD2 | TRBV20-1
CASSLQVDQPQHF | TGTGCCAGCAGCCTACAGGTGGATCAGCCCCAGCATTTT | few | TRBJ1-5 | - | TRBV7-9
CASSWSTGGLAGYTF | TGTGCCAGCAGTTGGTCTACAGGGGGCTTGGCTGGCTACACCTTC | many | TRBJ1-2 | TRBD1 | TRBV28
CASSAGANIQPQHF | TGTGCCAGTAGTGCGGGGGCTAACATTCAGCCCCAGCATTTT | - | TRBJ1-5 | - | TRBV19
CASRARGNVNEKLFF | TGTGCCAGCCGGGCCAGGGGGAACGTGAACGAAAAACTGTTTTTT | - | TRBJ1-4 | TRBD1 | TRBV19
CASSAPGTYNSPLHF | TGTGCCAGCAGTGCCCCAGGGACCTATAATTCACCCCTCCACTTT | many | TRBJ1-6 | - | TRBV28
CASNRWEDEQYF | TGTGCCAGCAACCGCTGGGAGGACGAGCAGTACTTC | - | TRBJ2-7 | - | TRBV7-9
CASGGNQGAWEAFF | TGTGCCAGCGGGGGTAATCAGGGGGCATGGGAAGCTTTCTTT | many | TRBJ1-1 | TRBD1 | TRBV7-2
CASRFPRGASQPQHF | TGTGCCAGCAGGTTCCCGAGGGGCGCGAGTCAGCCCCAGCATTTT | - | TRBJ1-5 | - | TRBV12-3/TRBV12-4
CASSAGHSSNYGYTF | TGTGCCAGCAGCGCCGGTCATAGTTCTAACTATGGCTACACCTTC | many | TRBJ1-2 | - | TRBV7-2
CASSTNRGSQETQYF | TGTGCCAGCAGCACGAATAGGGGGTCCCAAGAGACCCAGTACTTC | - | TRBJ2-5 | - | TRBV5-5
CASSYEGARTGELFF | TGTGCCAGCAGTTACGAGGGGGCGCGCACCGGGGAGCTGTTTTTT | - | TRBJ2-2 | TRBD1 | TRBV6-5
CSASATSGGSYEQYF | TGCAGTGCTAGTGCGACTAGCGGGGGGTCGTACGAGCAGTACTTC | - | TRBJ2-7 | TRBD2 | TRBV20-1
CSARDPGDPGGNQPQHF | TGCAGTGCTAGAGACCCTGGGGACCCCGGGGGCAATCAGCCCCAGCATTTT | - | TRBJ1-5 | - | TRBV20-1
CSAREFDGLGGELFF | TGCAGTGCTAGAGAGTTCGACGGGCTAGGGGGGGAGCTGTTTTTT | - | TRBJ2-2 | - | TRBV20-1
CASGLGTGGSGEQFF | TGTGCTAGTGGTTTGGGGACAGGGGGCTCTGGTGAGCAGTTCTTC | few | TRBJ2-1 | TRBD1 | TRBV12-5
CSASTRTANQETQYF | TGCAGTGCAAGCACCAGGACAGCTAACCAAGAGACCCAGTACTTC | - | TRBJ2-5 | - | TRBV20-1
CASSLFRNSPLHF | TGTGCCAGCAGTTTATTCCGGAATTCACCCCTCCACTTT | many | TRBJ1-6 | - | TRBV28
CASTYGQTNTEAFF | TGTGCCAGTACGTATGGTCAGACGAACACTGAAGCTTTCTTT | once | TRBJ1-1 | - | TRBV19
CASSPWTGRYEQYF | TGTGCCAGCAGCCCCTGGACAGGGCGCTACGAGCAGTACTTC | few | TRBJ2-7 | TRBD1 | TRBV3-1
CASSLSGGPIGYTF | TGTGCCAGCAGTTTATCTGGCGGGCCCATCGGCTACACCTTC | many | TRBJ1-2 | - | TRBV28
CASSPRRSPYEQYF | TGTGCCAGCAGTCCCCGTCGGTCCCCCTACGAGCAGTACTTC | - | TRBJ2-7 | - | TRBV12-3/TRBV12-4
CSARGSQGYSEAFF | TGCAGTGCTAGGGGAAGTCAGGGGTACTCTGAAGCTTTCTTT | few | TRBJ1-1 | - | TRBV20-1
CASIKVPGQGTGELFF | TGTGCCAGCATTAAGGTCCCGGGACAGGGGACCGGGGAGCTGTTTTTT | few | TRBJ2-2 | TRBD1 | TRBV6-1
CASSPRSSAGATGETQYF | TGTGCCAGCAGCCCCCGGTCCTCGGCGGGGGCCACGGGGGAGACCCAGTACTTC | many | TRBJ2-5 | - | TRBV28
CASHPGGDTGELFF | TGTGCCAGCCACCCGGGGGGCGACACCGGGGAGCTGTTTTTT | - | TRBJ2-2 | - | TRBV6-1
CASSWTGFNQPQHF | TGTGCCAGCAGCTGGACAGGGTTCAATCAGCCCCAGCATTTT | many | TRBJ1-5 | TRBD1 | TRBV7-2
CASSLRGQLHNEQFF | TGTGCCAGCAGCTTACGGGGACAGCTTCACAATGAGCAGTTCTTC | - | TRBJ2-1 | TRBD1 | TRBV7-3
CASSLGRNSGNTIYF | TGTGCCAGCAGCTTAGGCCGTAACTCTGGAAACACCATATATTTT | - | TRBJ1-3 | - | TRBV7-2
CASSYSGFWETQYF | TGTGCCAGCAGTTACTCAGGGTTTTGGGAGACCCAGTACTTC | many | TRBJ2-5 | - | TRBV6-9
CASSIGGLRTEAFF | TGTGCCAGTAGTATAGGAGGGCTCAGGACTGAAGCTTTCTTT | - | TRBJ1-1 | - | TRBV19
CASSYGVSTDTQYF | TGTGCCAGCAGTTACGGGGTTAGCACAGATACGCAGTATTTT | - | TRBJ2-3 | - | TRBV6-9
CASSLQGFMNTEAFF | TGTGCCAGCAGCTTACAGGGATTCATGAACACTGAAGCTTTCTTT | few | TRBJ1-1 | - | TRBV7-9
CASSRSGLSSYEQYF | TGTGCCAGCAGCCGGAGCGGGCTCAGCTCCTACGAGCAGTACTTC | - | TRBJ2-7 | - | TRBV5-6
CASSQGGDGYTF | TGTGCCAGCAGTCAAGGGGGGGATGGCTACACCTTC | few | TRBJ1-2 | - | TRBV6-1
CASSKRRTGQETQYF | TGCGCCAGCAGCAAGAGGCGAACAGGCCAAGAGACCCAGTACTTC | few | TRBJ2-5 | - | TRBV4-3
CASSLTRRAGKKNTEAFF | TGTGCCAGCAGTCTAACTAGACGGGCAGGAAAAAAGAACACTGAAGCTTTCTTT | few | TRBJ1-1 | - | TRBV28
CSAEGTGSQPQHF | TGCAGTGCAGAGGGGACAGGGAGCCAGCCCCAGCATTTT | - | TRBJ1-5 | TRBD1 | TRBV20-1
CASSPPGNGEAFF | TGTGCCAGCTCACCACCAGGGAATGGTGAAGCTTTCTTT | - | TRBJ1-1 | - | TRBV18